This T cell receptor beta chain derives from a study of cytomegalovirus exposure and HLA in healthy donors. Notes on this clone: Its cognate antigen is unknown.

Findings and limits, study-wide: What a later analysis reportedly showed was that an Asian-associated ancestry cluster had fewer N-insertions than the roughly 700-donor mean. Sequencing probably produced one cluster of sequence variants that were highly shared. Exclusion as indistinguishable affected some V segments, including TRBV6-2 and TRBV6-3.

The PCR had 60 Vbeta and 13 Jbeta primers. Libraries were prepared by immunoSEQ multiplex PCR; TCRdb keeps only in-frame clonotypes and omits some of them. This table holds roughly 150,000 clones, roughly 84% found once. Trimming cost V 5 bases and J 4 bases; bases outside gene matches: 6. Germline V gene sequence: CDR1 SGHAT, CDR2 FQNNGV. This CDR3 region has 15 residues. The sequenced material came from PBMCs. The receptor's source is a woman under 30 in good health and CMV-seronegative. This sequence joins TRBV11-2 and TRBJ2-2, with 8 bases identical to TRBD2. CDR3 bases: TGTGCCAGCAGCCCTGGGACTAGGGTCACCGGGGAGCTGTTTTTT. It yields the protein CASSPGTRVTGELFF.